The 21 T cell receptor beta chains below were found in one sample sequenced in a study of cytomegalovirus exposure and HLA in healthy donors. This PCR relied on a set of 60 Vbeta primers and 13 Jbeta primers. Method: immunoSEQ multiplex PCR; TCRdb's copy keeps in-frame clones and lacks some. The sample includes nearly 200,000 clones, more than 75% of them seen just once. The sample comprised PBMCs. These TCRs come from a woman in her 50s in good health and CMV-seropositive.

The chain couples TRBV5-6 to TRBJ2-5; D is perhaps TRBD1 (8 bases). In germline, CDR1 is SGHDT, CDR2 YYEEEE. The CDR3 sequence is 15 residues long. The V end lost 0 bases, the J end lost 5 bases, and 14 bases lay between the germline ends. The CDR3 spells CASSLAGQGGETQYF. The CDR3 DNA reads TGTGCCAGCAGCTTGGCCGGACAGGGAGGGGAGACCCAGTACTTC.

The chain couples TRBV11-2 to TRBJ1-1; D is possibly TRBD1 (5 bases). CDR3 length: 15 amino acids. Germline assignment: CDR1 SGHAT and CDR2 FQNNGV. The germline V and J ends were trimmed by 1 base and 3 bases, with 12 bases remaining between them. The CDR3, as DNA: TGTGCCAGCAGCTTAGGGGAGGGGTGGGACACTGAAGCTTTCTTT. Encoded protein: CASSLGEGWDTEAFF. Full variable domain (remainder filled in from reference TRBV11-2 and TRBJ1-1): EAGVAQSPRYKIIEKRQSVAFWCNPISGHATLYWYQQILGQGPKLLIQFQNNGVVDDSQLPKDRFSAERLKGVDSTLKIQPAKLEDSAVYLCASSLGEGWDTEAFFGQGTRLTVV.

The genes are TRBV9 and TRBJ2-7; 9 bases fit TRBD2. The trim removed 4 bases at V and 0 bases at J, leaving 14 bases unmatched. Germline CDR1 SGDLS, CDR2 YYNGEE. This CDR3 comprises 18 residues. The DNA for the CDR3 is TGTGCCAGCAGCCAAGAAGCCCCTAGCGGGGATAGCTCCTACGAGCAGTACTTC. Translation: CASSQEAPSGDSSYEQYF.

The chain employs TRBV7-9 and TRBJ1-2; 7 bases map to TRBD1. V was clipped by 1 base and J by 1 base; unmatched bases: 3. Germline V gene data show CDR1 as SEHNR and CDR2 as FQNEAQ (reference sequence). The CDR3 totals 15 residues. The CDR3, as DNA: TGTGCCAGCAGCTTAGGAGGGGGCAGTAACTATGGCTACACCTTC. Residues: CASSLGGGSNYGYTF.

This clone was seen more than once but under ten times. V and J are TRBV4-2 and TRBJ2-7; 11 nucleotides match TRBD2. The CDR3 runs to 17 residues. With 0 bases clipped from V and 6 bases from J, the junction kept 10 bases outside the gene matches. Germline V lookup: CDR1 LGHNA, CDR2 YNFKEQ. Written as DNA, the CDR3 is TGTGCCAGCAGCCAAGACGGGGCTAGCGGGAGGCTAAGCGAGCAGTACTTC. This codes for CASSQDGASGRLSEQYF.

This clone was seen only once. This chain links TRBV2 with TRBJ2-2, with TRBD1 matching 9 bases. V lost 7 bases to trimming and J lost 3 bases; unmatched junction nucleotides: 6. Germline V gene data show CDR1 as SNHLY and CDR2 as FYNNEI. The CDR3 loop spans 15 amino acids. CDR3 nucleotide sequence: TGTGCCAGCAAACGACAGGGGGGGGACACCGGGGAGCTGTTTTTT. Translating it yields CASKRQGGDTGELFF.

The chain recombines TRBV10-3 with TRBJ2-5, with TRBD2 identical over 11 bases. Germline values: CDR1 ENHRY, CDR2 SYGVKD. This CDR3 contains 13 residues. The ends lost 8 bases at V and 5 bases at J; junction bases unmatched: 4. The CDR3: CAISTSGSETQYF. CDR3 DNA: TGTGCCATCTCAACTAGCGGGAGTGAGACCCAGTACTTC.

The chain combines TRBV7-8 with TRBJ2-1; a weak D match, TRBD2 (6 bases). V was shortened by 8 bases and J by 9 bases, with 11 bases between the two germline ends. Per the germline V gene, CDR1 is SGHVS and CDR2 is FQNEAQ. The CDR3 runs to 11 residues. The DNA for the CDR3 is TGTGCCAGCGGAGGGCCAGGTGAGCAGTTCTTC. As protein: CASGGPGEQFF.

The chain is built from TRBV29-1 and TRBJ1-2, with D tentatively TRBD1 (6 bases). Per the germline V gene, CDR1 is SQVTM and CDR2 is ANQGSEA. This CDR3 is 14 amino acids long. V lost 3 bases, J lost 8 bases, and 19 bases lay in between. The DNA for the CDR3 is TGCAGCGTTGACGACGGACAGCCCCTGTCAGGCTACACCTTC. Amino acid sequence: CSVDDGQPLSGYTF.

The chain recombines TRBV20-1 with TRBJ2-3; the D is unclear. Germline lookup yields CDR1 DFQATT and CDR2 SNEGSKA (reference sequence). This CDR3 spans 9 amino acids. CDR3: CSEADTQYF. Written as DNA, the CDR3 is TGCAGCGAGGCGGATACGCAGTATTTT.

CDR3 sequence reads: CAISESSGGSYGYTF. DNA for the CDR3: TGTGCCATCAGTGAGTCGAGCGGGGGCTCCTATGGCTACACCTTC. This chain uses TRBV10-3 with TRBJ1-2; tentative D call: TRBD1 (6 bases). Between the trimmed V and J ends, which lost 0 bases and 4 bases, there was a span of 12 bases. This CDR3 is 15 amino acids long. CDR1 and CDR2 from the germline V gene are ENHRY and SYGVKD.

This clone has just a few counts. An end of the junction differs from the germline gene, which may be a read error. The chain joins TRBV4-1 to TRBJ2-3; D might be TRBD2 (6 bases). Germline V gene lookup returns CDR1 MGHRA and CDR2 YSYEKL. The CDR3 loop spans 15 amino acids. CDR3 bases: TGTGCCAGCAGCTTGGAGGCGGGGAGGTCAGATACGCAGTATTTT. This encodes CASSLEAGRSDTQYF.

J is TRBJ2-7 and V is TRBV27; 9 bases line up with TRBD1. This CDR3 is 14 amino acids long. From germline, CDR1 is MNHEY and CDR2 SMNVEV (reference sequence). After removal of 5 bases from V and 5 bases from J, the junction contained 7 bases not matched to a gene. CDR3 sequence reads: CASSPTTGGHEQYF. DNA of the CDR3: TGTGCCAGCAGTCCCACGACAGGGGGACACGAGCAGTACTTC.

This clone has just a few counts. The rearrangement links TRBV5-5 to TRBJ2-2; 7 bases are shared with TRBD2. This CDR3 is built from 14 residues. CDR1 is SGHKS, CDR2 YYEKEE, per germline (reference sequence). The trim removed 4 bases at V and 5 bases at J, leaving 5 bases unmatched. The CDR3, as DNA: TGTGCCAGCAGCGCTTCGGGGGGAACCGGGGAGCTGTTTTTT. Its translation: CASSASGGTGELFF.

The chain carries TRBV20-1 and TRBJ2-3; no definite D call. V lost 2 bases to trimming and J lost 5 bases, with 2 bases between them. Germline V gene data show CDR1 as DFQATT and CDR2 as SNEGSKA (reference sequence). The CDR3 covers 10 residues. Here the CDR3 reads CSARLDTQYF. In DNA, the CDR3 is TGCAGTGCTAGACTAGATACGCAGTATTTT.

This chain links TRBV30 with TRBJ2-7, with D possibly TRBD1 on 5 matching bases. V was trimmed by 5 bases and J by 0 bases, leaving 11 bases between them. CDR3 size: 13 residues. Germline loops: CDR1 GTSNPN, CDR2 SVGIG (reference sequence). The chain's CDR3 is CAWDSILSYEQYF. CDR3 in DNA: TGTGCCTGGGACAGTATCCTCTCCTACGAGCAGTACTTC.

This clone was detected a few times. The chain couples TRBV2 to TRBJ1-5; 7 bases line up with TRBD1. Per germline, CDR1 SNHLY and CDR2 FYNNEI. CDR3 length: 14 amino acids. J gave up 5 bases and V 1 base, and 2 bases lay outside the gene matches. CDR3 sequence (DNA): TGTGCCAGCAGTGAAGACAGGGGCTATCAGCCCCAGCATTTT. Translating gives CASSEDRGYQPQHF.

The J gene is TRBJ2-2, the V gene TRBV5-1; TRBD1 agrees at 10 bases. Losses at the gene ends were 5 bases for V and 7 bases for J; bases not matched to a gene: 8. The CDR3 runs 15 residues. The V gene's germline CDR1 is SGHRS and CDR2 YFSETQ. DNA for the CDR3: TGCGCCAGCAGTCTGACAGGGGGCGAAGTCGGGGAGCTGTTTTTT. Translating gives CASSLTGGEVGELFF.

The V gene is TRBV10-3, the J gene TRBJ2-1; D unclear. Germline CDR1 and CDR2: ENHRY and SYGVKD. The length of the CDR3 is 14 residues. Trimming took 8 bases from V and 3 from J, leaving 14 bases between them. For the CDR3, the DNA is TGTGCCATCGGGCGAACAGCCCTCTACAATGAGCAGTTCTTC. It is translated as CAIGRTALYNEQFF.

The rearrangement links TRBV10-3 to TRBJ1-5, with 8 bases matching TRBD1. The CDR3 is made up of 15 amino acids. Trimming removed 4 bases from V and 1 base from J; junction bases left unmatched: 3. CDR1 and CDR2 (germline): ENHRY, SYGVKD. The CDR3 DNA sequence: TGTGCCATCAGTGCGACAGGGGAGAGCAATCAGCCCCAGCATTTT. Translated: CAISATGESNQPQHF.

CDR3: CASSLGRTSGGVDADTQYF. CDR3 in DNA: TGTGCCAGCAGCTTAGGACGGACTAGCGGGGGGGTTGATGCAGATACGCAGTATTTT. The chain uses TRBV11-2 and TRBJ2-3, with TRBD2 matching over 15 bases. CDR1 is SGHAT, CDR2 FQNNGV, per germline. Trimming at V came to 1 base and at J to 4 bases, leaving 9 bases not matched to a gene. The CDR3 covers 19 residues.